Below, one TCR beta chain is given with its context. Its specificity is not known. The source of the sample is a study of cytomegalovirus exposure and HLA in healthy donors. Generated by immunoSEQ multiplex PCR, the TCRdb table keeps only in-frame clones and is missing some. The profile shows tens of thousands of clones, just over 90% of them singletons. Findings of the study overall: The listing of 150 to 200 TCR beta chains classed them as cytomegalovirus-associated. Three of the chains that were CMV-associated were confirmed in vitro to be specific for CMV antigens.

The J segment lost 4 bases and the V segment lost 2 bases, leaving 5 bases of the junction unmatched. Germline values: CDR1 SGHNT, CDR2 YYREEE (reference sequence). The CDR3 consists of 15 residues. This receptor was obtained from a man aged 25 to 45 in good health and CMV-seronegative. This chain joins TRBV5-4 and TRBJ2-3; 9 bases line up with TRBD1. Sequenced: PBMCs. The DNA for the CDR3 is TGTGCCAGCAGCTTCGACAGGGGGGTTGCAGATACGCAGTATTTT. It yields the protein CASSFDRGVADTQYF.